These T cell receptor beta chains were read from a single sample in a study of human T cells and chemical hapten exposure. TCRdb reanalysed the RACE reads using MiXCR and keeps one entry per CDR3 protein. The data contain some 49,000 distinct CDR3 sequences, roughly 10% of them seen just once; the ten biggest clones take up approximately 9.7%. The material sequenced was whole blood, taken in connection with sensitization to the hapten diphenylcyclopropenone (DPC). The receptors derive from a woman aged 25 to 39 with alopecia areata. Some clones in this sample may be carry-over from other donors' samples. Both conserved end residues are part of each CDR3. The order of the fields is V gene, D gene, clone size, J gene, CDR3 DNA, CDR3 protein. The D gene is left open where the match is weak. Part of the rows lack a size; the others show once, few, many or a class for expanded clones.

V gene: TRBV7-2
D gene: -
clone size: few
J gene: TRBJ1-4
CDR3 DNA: TGTGCCAGCAGCTTAGGGAATAGGGGAAATGAAAAACTGTTTTTT
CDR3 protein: CASSLGNRGNEKLFF

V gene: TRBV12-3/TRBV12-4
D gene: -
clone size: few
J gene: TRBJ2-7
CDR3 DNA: TGTGCCAGCAGTTTTGGGACCTCCTACGAGCAGTACTTC
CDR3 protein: CASSFGTSYEQYF

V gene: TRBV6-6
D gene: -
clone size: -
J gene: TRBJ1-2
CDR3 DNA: TGTGCCAGCAGTTATGGAAATAACTATGGCTACACCTTC
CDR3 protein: CASSYGNNYGYTF

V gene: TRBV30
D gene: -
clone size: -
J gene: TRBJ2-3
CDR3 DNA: TGTGCCTGGAGTCCCGCCGTCGGCGGTCGCACAGATACGCAGTATTTT
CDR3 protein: CAWSPAVGGRTDTQYF

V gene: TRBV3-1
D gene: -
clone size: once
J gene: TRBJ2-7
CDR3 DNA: TGTGCCAGCAGCCCCCCCCGGGACTCCAACTTGGAGCAGTACTTC
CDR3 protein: CASSPPRDSNLEQYF

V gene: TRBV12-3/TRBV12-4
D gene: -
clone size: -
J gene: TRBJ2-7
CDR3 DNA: TGTGCCAGCAGTTTCAAATCCTACGAGCAGTACTTC
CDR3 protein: CASSFKSYEQYF

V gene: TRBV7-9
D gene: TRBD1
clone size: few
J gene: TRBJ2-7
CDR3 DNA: TGTGCCAGCAGCTATGGGGGACAGGGGGCGAGTGAGCAGTACTTC
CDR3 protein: CASSYGGQGASEQYF

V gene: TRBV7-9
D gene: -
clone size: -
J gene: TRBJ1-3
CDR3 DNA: TGTGCCAGCAGCCTGTCAGCTGGAAACACCATATATTTT
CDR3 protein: CASSLSAGNTIYF

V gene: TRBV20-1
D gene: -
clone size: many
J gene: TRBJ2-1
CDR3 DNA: TGCAGTGCTACCTCCCCCTTCGGAGGGGGCGGTGAGCAGTTCTTC
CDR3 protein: CSATSPFGGGGEQFF

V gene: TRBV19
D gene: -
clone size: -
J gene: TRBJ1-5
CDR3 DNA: TGTGCCAGTAGTATAAATCAACGGCTTGGTAGCAATCAGCCCCAGCATTTT
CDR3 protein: CASSINQRLGSNQPQHF

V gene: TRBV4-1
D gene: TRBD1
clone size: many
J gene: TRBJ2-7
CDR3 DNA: TGCGCCAGCAGCCAACACGGACAGGGCTACGAGCAGTACTTC
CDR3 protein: CASSQHGQGYEQYF

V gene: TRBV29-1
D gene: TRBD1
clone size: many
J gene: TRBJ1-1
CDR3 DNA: TGCAGCGTTGACTCGACAGGGCTCGGAGCTTTCTTT
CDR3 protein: CSVDSTGLGAFF

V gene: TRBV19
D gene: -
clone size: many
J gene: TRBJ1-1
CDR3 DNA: TGTGCCAGTAGTCATTTCCACGGTGAAGCTTTCTTT
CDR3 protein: CASSHFHGEAFF

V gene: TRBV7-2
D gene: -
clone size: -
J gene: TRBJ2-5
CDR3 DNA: TGTGCCAGCAGCTTACCCCGGAGGCTACTTCAAGAGACCCAGTACTTC
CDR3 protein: CASSLPRRLLQETQYF

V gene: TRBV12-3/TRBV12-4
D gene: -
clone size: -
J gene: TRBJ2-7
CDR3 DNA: TGTGCCAGCAGTCGAAGGTCAGGGTCCTCAGGAATGGACGAGCAGTACTTC
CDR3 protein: CASSRRSGSSGMDEQYF

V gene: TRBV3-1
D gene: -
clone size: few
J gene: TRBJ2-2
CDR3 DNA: TGTGCCAGCAGCCCGTTGGGGGGTGCCACCGGGGAGCTGTTTTTT
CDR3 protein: CASSPLGGATGELFF

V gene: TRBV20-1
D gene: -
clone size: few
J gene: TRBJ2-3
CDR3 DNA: TGCAGTGCTCGGTCGGCTAGCACAGATACGCAGTATTTT
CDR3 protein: CSARSASTDTQYF

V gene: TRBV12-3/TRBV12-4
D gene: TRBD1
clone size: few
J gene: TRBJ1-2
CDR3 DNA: TGTGCCAGCAATTCTGGACAGGGCTATGGCTACACCTTC
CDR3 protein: CASNSGQGYGYTF

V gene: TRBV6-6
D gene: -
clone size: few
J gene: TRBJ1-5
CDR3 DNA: TGTGCCAGCAGTTACGACAGTAATCAGCCCCAGCATTTT
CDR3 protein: CASSYDSNQPQHF

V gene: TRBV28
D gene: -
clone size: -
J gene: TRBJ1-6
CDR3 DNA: TGTGCCAGCAGTAAAATGGGGCTAAGCGATTCACCCCTCCACTTT
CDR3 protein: CASSKMGLSDSPLHF

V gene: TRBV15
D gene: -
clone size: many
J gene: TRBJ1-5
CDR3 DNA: TGTGCCACCAGCAGAGATCTCGGAAACAATCAGCCCCAGCATTTT
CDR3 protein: CATSRDLGNNQPQHF

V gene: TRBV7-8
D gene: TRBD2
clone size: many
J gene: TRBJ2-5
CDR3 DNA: TGTGCCAGCAGAAGGACTAGCGGTCAAGAGACCCAGTACTTC
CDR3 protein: CASRRTSGQETQYF

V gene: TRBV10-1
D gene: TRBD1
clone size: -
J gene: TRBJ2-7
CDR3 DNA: TGCGCCAGCAGTGAATCCGACAGGGCAAGCTCCTACGAGCAGTACTTC
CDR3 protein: CASSESDRASSYEQYF

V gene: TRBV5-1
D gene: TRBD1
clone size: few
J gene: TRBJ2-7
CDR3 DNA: TGCGCCAGCAGTCTGGGACAGGGGGCTAACGAGCAGTACTTC
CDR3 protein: CASSLGQGANEQYF

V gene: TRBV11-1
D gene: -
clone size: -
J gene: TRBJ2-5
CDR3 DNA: TGTGCCAGCAGCGTACTGGAGACCCAGTACTTC
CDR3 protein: CASSVLETQYF

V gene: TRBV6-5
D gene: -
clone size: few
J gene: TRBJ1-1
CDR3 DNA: TGTGCCAGCCGCCCGAACTGGAACACTGAAGCTTTCTTT
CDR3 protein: CASRPNWNTEAFF

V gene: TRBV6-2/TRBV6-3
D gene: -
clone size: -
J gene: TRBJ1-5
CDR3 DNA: TGTGCCAGCAGACGGGACATCCTTAATCAGCCCCAGCATTTT
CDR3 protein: CASRRDILNQPQHF

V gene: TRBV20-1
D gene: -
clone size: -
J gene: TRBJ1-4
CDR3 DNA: TGCAGTGCTTCCGGAGGTCAGGCACAACTGTTTTTT
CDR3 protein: CSASGGQAQLFF

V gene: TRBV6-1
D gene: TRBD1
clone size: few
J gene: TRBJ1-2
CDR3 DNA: TGTGCCAGCAGTGAAGCTTGGGACAGCGTTAACTATGGCTACACCTTC
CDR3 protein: CASSEAWDSVNYGYTF

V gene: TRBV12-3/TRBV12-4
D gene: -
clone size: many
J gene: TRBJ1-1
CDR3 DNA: TGTGCCAGCAGTAGAAACCAGGGAGGAAACACTGAAGCTTTCTTT
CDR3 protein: CASSRNQGGNTEAFF

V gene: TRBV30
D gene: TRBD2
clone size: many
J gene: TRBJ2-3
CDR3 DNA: TGTGCCTGGAAACTGCGGGGGGGCTCGGGCACAGATACGCAGTATTTT
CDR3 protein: CAWKLRGGSGTDTQYF

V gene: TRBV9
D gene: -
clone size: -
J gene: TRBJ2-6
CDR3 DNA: TGTGCCAGCAGGGAGGGCTCTGGGGCCAACGTCCTGACTTTC
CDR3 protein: CASREGSGANVLTF

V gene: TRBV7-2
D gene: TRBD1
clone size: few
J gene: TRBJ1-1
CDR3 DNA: TGTGCCAGCAGCCCCCGGGACAGGGCGTTGACTGAAGCTTTCTTT
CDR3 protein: CASSPRDRALTEAFF

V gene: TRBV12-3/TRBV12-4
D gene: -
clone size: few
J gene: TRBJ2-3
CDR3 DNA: TGTGCCAGCAGAGAAACCACAGATACGCAGTATTTT
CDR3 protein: CASRETTDTQYF

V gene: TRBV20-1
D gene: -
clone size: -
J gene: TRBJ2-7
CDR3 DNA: TGCAGTGCTAGATCTATGGTACTAGGTGGAGAGCAGTACTTC
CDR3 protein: CSARSMVLGGEQYF

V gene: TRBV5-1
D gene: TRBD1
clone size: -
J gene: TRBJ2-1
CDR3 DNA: TGCGCCAGCAGCGAAGGGACAGGGAGGAATGAGCAGTTCTTC
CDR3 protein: CASSEGTGRNEQFF

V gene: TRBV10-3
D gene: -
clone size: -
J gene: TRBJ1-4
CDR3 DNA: TGTGCCATCAGTGAGACCCCCGCAGGGGAAAAACTGTTTTTT
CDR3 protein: CAISETPAGEKLFF

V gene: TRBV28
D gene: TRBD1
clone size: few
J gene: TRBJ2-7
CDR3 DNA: TGTGCCAGCAGTTTTGCCCAGGGGGTCTCCTACGAGCAGTACTTC
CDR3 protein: CASSFAQGVSYEQYF

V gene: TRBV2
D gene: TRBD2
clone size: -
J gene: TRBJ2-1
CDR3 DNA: TGTGCCAGCTGCCGTAGACTAGCGGGGCTTTACAATGAGCAGTTCTTC
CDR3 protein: CASCRRLAGLYNEQFF